This T cell receptor beta chain is from a study of beta chain features in type 1 diabetes. Whole-study results and caveats: There were fewer insertions and more deletions at the VDJ junctions of type 1 diabetes patients. Patients with Type 1 diabetes showed moderately but significantly shorter TCRB CDR3s in all four CD4+ subsets.

Concerning this clone itself: Its target is not known.

CDR3 length: 21 amino acids. V was clipped by 6 bases and J by 8 bases, with 38 bases between them. Germline V lookup: CDR1 LGHNT, CDR2 FRNRAP. What was sequenced were expressed TCRB transcripts, since all of the isolated RNA had been reverse transcribed. Sequenced by immunoSEQ multiplex PCR; TCRdb stores in-frame clones only, minus some. The profile shows over 200,000 clones, under 13% of them singletons. The sequencing input was naive CD4+ T cells from blood. The clonotype was recovered from a man aged 30 to 39 with type 1 diabetes. This chain uses TRBV12-5 with TRBJ2-1, with D maybe TRBD1 (6 bases). CDR3 amino acids: CASGDSSRANFQIGDSHEQFF. As DNA, the CDR3 is TGTGCTAGTGGGGACAGTTCGCGGGCCAACTTTCAGATCGGGGATAGTCATGAGCAGTTCTTC.